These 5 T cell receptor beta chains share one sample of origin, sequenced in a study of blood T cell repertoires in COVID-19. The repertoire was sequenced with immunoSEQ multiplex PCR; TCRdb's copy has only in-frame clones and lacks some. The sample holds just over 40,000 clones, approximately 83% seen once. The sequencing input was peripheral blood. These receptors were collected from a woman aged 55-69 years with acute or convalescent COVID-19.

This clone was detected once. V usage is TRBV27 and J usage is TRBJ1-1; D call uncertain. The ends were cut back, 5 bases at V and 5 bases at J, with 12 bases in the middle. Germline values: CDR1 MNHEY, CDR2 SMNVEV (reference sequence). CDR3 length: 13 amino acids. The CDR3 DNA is TGTGCCAGCAGTGTGCAGGCGCGTACTGAAGCTTTCTTT. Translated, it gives CASSVQARTEAFF.

CDR3: CASSIGLAGYNEQFF. The CDR3, as DNA: TGTGCCAGTAGTATTGGGCTAGCGGGTTACAATGAGCAGTTCTTC. The V and J genes are TRBV19 and TRBJ2-1, with TRBD2 matching over 8 bases. This CDR3 comprises 15 residues. With 3 bases clipped from V and 4 bases from J, the junction kept 5 bases outside the gene matches. Germline V CDR1 and CDR2: LNHDA, SQIVND (reference sequence).

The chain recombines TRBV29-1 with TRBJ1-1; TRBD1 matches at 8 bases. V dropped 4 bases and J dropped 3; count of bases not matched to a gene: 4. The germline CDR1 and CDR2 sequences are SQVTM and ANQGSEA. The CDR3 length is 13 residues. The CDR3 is CSVGDRRYTEAFF. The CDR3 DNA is TGCAGCGTTGGGGACAGGAGATACACTGAAGCTTTCTTT.

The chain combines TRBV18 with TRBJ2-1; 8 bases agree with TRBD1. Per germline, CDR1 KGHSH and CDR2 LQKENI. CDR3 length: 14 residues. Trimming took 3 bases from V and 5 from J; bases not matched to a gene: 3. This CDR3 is CASSPGQGNNEQFF. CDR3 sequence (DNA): TGTGCCAGCTCACCCGGACAGGGTAACAATGAGCAGTTCTTC.

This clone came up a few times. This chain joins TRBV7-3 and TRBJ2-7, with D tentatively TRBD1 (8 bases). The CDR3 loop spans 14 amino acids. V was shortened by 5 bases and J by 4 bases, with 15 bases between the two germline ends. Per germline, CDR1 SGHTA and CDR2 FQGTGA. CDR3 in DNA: TGTGCCAGCAGCCTCACAGGGGGGGATTACGAGCAGTACTTC. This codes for CASSLTGGDYEQYF.